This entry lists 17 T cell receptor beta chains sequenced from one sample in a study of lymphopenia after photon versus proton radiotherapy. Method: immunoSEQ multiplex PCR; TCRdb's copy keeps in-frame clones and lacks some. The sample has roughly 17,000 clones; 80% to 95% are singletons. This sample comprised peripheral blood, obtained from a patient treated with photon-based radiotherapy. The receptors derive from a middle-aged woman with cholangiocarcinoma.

In nucleotides, the CDR3 is TGTGCCAGCTGTAATGTGGGCTACGAGCAGTACTTC. The encoded protein is CASCNVGYEQYF. V usage is TRBV6-5 and J usage is TRBJ2-7, with D unresolved. This CDR3 contains 12 residues. CDR1 and CDR2 (germline): MNHEY, SVGAGI. V gave up 8 bases and J gave up 3 bases, with 11 bases separating them.

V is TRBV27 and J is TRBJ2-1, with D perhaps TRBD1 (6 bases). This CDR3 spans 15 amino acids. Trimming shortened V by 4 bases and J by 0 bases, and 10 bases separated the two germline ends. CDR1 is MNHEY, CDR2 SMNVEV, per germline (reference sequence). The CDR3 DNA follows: TGTGCCAGCAGTTCGGACAGCTTCTCCTACAATGAGCAGTTCTTC. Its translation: CASSSDSFSYNEQFF.

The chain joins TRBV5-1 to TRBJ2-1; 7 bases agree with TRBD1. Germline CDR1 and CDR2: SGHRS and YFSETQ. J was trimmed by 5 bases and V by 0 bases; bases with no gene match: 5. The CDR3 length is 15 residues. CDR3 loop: CASSLEGAGHNEQFF. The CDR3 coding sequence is TGCGCCAGCAGCTTGGAGGGGGCGGGCCACAATGAGCAGTTCTTC.

CDR3 nucleotide sequence: TGTGCCAGCAGCCCCGGACTAGCGGGTACCCTCCCCTCCTACAATGAGCAGTTCTTC. This sequence encodes CASSPGLAGTLPSYNEQFF. The rearrangement links TRBV9 to TRBJ2-1, with 11 nucleotides matching TRBD2. The germline gives CDR1 SGDLS, CDR2 YYNGEE. This CDR3 has 19 amino acids. V shed 4 bases and J 0 bases; nucleotides not matched to a gene: 12.

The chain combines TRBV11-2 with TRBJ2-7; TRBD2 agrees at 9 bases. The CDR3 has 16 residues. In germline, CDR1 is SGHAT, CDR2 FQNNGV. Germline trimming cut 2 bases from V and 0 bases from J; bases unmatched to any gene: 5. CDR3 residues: CASSLTPSGISYEQYF. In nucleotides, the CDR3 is TGTGCCAGCAGCTTAACTCCTAGCGGGATCTCCTACGAGCAGTACTTC.

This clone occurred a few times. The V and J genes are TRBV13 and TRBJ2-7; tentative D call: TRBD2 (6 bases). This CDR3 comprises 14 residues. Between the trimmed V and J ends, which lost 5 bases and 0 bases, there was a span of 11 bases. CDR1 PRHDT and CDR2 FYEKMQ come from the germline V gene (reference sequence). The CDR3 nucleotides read TGTGCCAGCAGCCCTCACGGGGGCTCCTACGAGCAGTACTTC. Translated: CASSPHGGSYEQYF. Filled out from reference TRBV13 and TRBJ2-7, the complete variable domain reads AAGVIQSPRHLIKEKRETATLKCYPIPRHDTVYWYQQGPGQDPQFLISFYEKMQSDKGSIPDRFSAQQFSDYHSELNMSSLELGDSALYFCASSPHGGSYEQYFGPGTRLTVT.

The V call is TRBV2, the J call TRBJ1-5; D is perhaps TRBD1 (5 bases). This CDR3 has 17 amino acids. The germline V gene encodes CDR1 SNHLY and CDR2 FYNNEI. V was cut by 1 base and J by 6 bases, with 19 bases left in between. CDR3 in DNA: TGTGCCAGCAGTGAAGGGGCAGGGAGTAAATTAGGTCAGCCCCAGCATTTT. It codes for CASSEGAGSKLGQPQHF.

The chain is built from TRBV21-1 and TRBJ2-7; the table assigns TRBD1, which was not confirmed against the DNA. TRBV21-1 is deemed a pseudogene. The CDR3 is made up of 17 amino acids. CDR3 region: CASRPGHSPLGDYEQYF. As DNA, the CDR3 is TGTGCCAGCAGGCCGGGACACTCACCTCTCGGGGACTACGAGCAGTACTTC.

The CDR3 nucleotides are TGCAGCGTTGGGGATTCCTACGAGCAGTACTTC. The encoded protein is CSVGDSYEQYF. V and J are TRBV29-1 and TRBJ2-7; no clear D. This CDR3 spans 11 amino acids. Looked up from germline, CDR1 is SQVTM and CDR2 is ANQGSEA. Deletions cut 4 bases from V and 1 base from J, with 5 bases between.

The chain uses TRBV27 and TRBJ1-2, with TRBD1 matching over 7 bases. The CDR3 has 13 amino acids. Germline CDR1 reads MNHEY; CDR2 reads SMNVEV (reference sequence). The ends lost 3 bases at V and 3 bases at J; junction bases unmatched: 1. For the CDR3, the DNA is TGTGCCAGCAGTTTCGGGACAGACTATGGCTACACCTTC. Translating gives CASSFGTDYGYTF.

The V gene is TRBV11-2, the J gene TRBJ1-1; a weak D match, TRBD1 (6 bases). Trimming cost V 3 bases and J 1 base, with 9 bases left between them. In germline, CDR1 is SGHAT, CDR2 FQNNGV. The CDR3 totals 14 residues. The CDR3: CASSFPGQNTEAFF. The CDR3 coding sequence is TGTGCCAGCAGCTTCCCGGGACAGAACACTGAAGCTTTCTTT.

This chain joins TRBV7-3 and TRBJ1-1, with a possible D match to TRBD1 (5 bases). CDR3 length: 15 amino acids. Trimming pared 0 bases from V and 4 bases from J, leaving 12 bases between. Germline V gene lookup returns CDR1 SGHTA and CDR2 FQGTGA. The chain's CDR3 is CASSLTSWGVTEAFF. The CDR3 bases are TGTGCCAGCAGCTTAACTAGTTGGGGGGTCACTGAAGCTTTCTTT. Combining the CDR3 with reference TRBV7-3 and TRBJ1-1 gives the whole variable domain GAGVSQTPSNKVTEKGKYVELRCDPISGHTALYWYRQSLGQGPEFLIYFQGTGAADDSGLPNDRFFAVRPEGSVSTLKIQRTERGDSAVYLCASSLTSWGVTEAFFGQGTRLTVV.

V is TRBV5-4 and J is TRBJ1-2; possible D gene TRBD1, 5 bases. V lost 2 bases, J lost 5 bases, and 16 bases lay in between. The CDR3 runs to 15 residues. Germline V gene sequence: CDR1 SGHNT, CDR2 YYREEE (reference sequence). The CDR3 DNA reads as TGTGCCAGCAGCTTAAGACAGAAAGTTTTTTATGGCTACACCTTC. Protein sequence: CASSLRQKVFYGYTF.

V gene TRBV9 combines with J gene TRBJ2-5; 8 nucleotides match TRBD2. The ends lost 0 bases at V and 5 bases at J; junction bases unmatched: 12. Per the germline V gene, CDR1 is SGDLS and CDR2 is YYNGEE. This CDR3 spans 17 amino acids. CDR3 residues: CASSVAGTSGSTETQYF. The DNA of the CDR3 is TGTGCCAGCAGCGTAGCGGGGACTAGTGGTTCGACGGAGACCCAGTACTTC.

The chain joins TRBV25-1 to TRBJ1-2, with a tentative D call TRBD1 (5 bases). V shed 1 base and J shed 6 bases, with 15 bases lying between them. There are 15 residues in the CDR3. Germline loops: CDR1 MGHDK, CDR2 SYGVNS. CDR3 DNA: TGTGCCAGCAGTGAATTCCGGGGAGGGGTAGATGGCTACACCTTC. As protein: CASSEFRGGVDGYTF.

CDR3 amino acids: CASSSRDRNEKLFF. The CDR3 DNA sequence: TGTGCCAGCAGTTCCCGGGACAGAAATGAAAAACTGTTTTTT. The chain is built from TRBV6-5 and TRBJ1-4, with 7 bases identical to TRBD1. The V gene's germline CDR1 is MNHEY and CDR2 SVGAGI. Trimming at V came to 4 bases and at J to 5 bases, leaving 4 bases not matched to a gene. The CDR3 contains 14 residues.

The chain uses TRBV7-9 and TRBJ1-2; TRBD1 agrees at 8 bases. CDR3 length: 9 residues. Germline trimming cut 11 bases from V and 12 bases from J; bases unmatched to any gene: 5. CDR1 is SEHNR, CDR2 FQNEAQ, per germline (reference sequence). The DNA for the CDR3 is TGTGCCGGTCCAGGGGGCAACACCTTC. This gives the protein CAGPGGNTF.